Listed here are 32 T cell receptor beta chains from one sample, sequenced in a study of blood T cell repertoires in COVID-19. Data came from immunoSEQ multiplex PCR; TCRdb stores just in-frame clones and leaves some out. In the table there are roughly 50,000 clones, just over 85% of which are singletons. The sequencing input was peripheral blood. Receptors were obtained from a human donor in a cohort sampled during active COVID-19.

This clone is a singleton in its sample. The gene calls are TRBV11-3 and TRBJ2-1, with D possibly matching TRBD1 (7 bases). Trimming removed 5 bases at V and 3 bases at J, with 11 bases between. Germline V gives CDR1 SGHNT, CDR2 YENEEA. The CDR3 covers 14 residues. DNA for the CDR3: TGTGCCAGCAGCGCAGGGGGACTCTACAATGAGCAGTTCTTC. It encodes CASSAGGLYNEQFF.

The V call is TRBV2, the J call TRBJ2-1, with D maybe TRBD2 (5 bases). The V and J ends lost 3 bases and 0 bases respectively, with 9 bases between them. CDR3 length: 15 amino acids. CDR1 and CDR2 from the germline V gene are SNHLY and FYNNEI. CDR3 region: CASSEAGSSYNEQFF. CDR3 DNA: TGTGCCAGCAGTGAGGCGGGTTCCTCCTACAATGAGCAGTTCTTC.

The V gene is TRBV24-1, the J gene TRBJ2-4, with 9 bases that match TRBD1. Losses at the gene ends were 2 bases for V and 6 bases for J; bases not matched to a gene: 7. The CDR3 covers 16 residues. Germline CDR1 KGHDR, CDR2 SFDVKD. The CDR3 region is CATSDSGGQGGNIQYF. The CDR3 DNA sequence: TGTGCCACCAGTGATTCCGGGGGACAGGGCGGAAACATTCAGTACTTC.

The rearrangement joins TRBV6-6 to TRBJ2-3, with TRBD2 identical over 9 bases. This CDR3 region has 15 residues. J was trimmed by 6 bases and V by 6 bases; bases with no gene match: 10. CDR1 is MNHNY and CDR2 is SVGAGI in the germline V gene (reference sequence). This chain's CDR3 is CASRDLGLASDTQYF. The CDR3 DNA reads TGTGCCAGCAGGGACCTGGGACTAGCTTCGGATACGCAGTATTTT.

V is TRBV6-6 and J is TRBJ2-1; 8 bases fit TRBD2. This CDR3 region has 16 residues. Trimming cost V 2 bases and J 7 bases; bases outside gene matches: 10. Germline V gives CDR1 MNHNY, CDR2 SVGAGI (reference sequence). The CDR3 loop reads CASSYPVTGGPNEQFF. The CDR3, as DNA: TGTGCCAGCAGTTACCCGGTGACGGGAGGGCCGAATGAGCAGTTCTTC.

V usage is TRBV5-1 and J usage is TRBJ2-1; D remains ambiguous. Trimming took 4 bases from V and 7 from J, leaving 15 bases between them. This CDR3 region has 14 residues. Germline V gene data show CDR1 as SGHRS and CDR2 as YFSETQ. Here the CDR3 reads CASSRRRFMNEQFF. The CDR3 DNA reads as TGCGCCAGCAGCCGGAGACGGTTTATGAATGAGCAGTTCTTC.

The rearrangement uses TRBV7-9 and TRBJ2-7; 8 bases fit TRBD1. The CDR3 has 16 residues. V lost 5 bases and J lost 1; bases outside the gene matches: 10. Germline CDR1 and CDR2: SEHNR and FQNEAQ (reference sequence). DNA of the CDR3: TGTGCCAGCAGCCAAAACGACGGACAGGGTTCCTACGAGCAGTACTTC. Translation: CASSQNDGQGSYEQYF.

The chain recombines TRBV5-1 with TRBJ2-7, with 8 nucleotides matching TRBD1. The V gene end was trimmed by 4 bases and the J gene end by 4 bases; junction bases not matched to a gene: 7. This CDR3 contains 14 residues. CDR1 is SGHRS, CDR2 YFSETQ, per germline. Here the CDR3 reads CASSQGQGLYEQYF. CDR3 coding DNA: TGCGCCAGCAGCCAAGGACAGGGCTTATACGAGCAGTACTTC.

This rearrangement joins TRBV5-1 to TRBJ2-3, with 8 bases aligning to TRBD1. Losses at the gene ends were 4 bases for V and 3 bases for J; bases not matched to a gene: 7. This CDR3 comprises 15 residues. Germline lookup yields CDR1 SGHRS and CDR2 YFSETQ. The DNA for the CDR3 is TGCGCCAGCAGCCCGGACAGGGCGGTGACAGATACGCAGTATTTT. Translation gives CASSPDRAVTDTQYF.

The chain couples TRBV5-6 to TRBJ1-4; D perhaps matches TRBD1 (5 bases). The CDR3 is 17 residues long. V shed 2 bases and J shed 7 bases, with 21 bases lying between them. The germline V gene encodes CDR1 SGHDT and CDR2 YYEEEE. The CDR3 region is CASSFRGLKSMGEKLFF. In DNA, the CDR3 is TGTGCCAGCAGCTTTCGGGGACTGAAGTCGATGGGTGAAAAACTGTTTTTT.

The rearrangement joins TRBV5-1 to TRBJ2-7, with 8 bases lining up with TRBD1. The CDR3 runs to 15 residues. The V gene's germline CDR1 is SGHRS and CDR2 YFSETQ. After removal of 0 bases from V and 2 bases from J, the junction contained 4 bases not matched to a gene. The CDR3 spells CASSLAPGQAYEQYF. The DNA of the CDR3 is TGCGCCAGCAGCTTGGCCCCGGGACAGGCCTACGAGCAGTACTTC.

This chain connects TRBV18 to TRBJ1-1; D is undetermined. Trimming took 3 bases from V and 10 from J, leaving 24 bases between them. The CDR3 length is 16 residues. Germline assignment: CDR1 KGHSH and CDR2 LQKENI. Here the CDR3 reads CASSPPPGAVLGGAFF. The CDR3 coding sequence is TGTGCCAGCTCACCCCCTCCCGGTGCCGTCCTGGGAGGAGCTTTCTTT.

This clone was recorded once. V usage is TRBV7-3 and J usage is TRBJ1-2, with 8 bases identical to TRBD1. The CDR3 length is 17 residues. From germline, CDR1 is SGHTA and CDR2 FQGTGA. With V trimmed by 1 base and J by 6 bases, 13 bases remained unmatched. CDR3 region: CASSLNSPGTGRDGYTF. In nucleotides, the CDR3 is TGTGCCAGCAGCTTAAACTCCCCCGGGACAGGACGTGATGGCTACACCTTC.

The chain couples TRBV4-1 to TRBJ1-6; perhaps TRBD1 as D (6 bases). The V gene lost 0 bases and the J gene lost 7 bases, with 13 bases spanning the gap. There are 16 residues in the CDR3. Germline values: CDR1 MGHRA, CDR2 YSYEKL. The CDR3 sequence is CASSQDPQGPNSPLHF. The CDR3 DNA follows: TGCGCCAGCAGCCAAGACCCACAGGGCCCCAATTCACCCCTCCACTTT.

The chain is built from TRBV3-1 (or the pseudogene TRBV3-2) and TRBJ2-4, with D possibly being TRBD2 (7 bases). Germline CDR1 LGHDT, CDR2 YNNKEL (reference sequence). The V end lost 4 bases, the J end lost 5 bases, and 21 bases lay between the germline ends. This CDR3 region has 17 residues. CDR3 DNA: TGTGCCAGCAGCCCCCTAGTCGGGCGGGGGCGAGAAAACATTCAGTACTTC. Its translation: CASSPLVGRGRENIQYF.

The chain employs TRBV10-3 and TRBJ1-2, with a weak D call TRBD1 (5 bases). CDR3 length equals 11 residues. Germline loops: CDR1 ENHRY, CDR2 SYGVKD. Trimming shortened V by 0 bases and J by 10 bases, and 6 bases separated the two germline ends. The CDR3 here is CAISESTAYTF. DNA for the CDR3: TGTGCCATCAGTGAGTCGACAGCCTACACCTTC.

This chain links TRBV5-4 with TRBJ2-7; tentatively, D is TRBD1 (5 bases). The V gene lost 1 base and the J gene lost 5 bases, with 13 bases spanning the gap. The CDR3 is 14 amino acids. The germline V gene has CDR1 SGHNT and CDR2 YYREEE (reference sequence). DNA of the CDR3: TGTGCCAGCAGCTTGAGGGGTATTCTCGACGAGCAGTACTTC. This gives the protein CASSLRGILDEQYF.

The chain recombines TRBV2 with TRBJ1-1; D gene unclear. Per germline, CDR1 SNHLY and CDR2 FYNNEI. CDR3 length: 14 amino acids. V lost 7 bases, J lost 1 base, and 13 bases lay in between. The CDR3 protein is CASTTQLSNTEAFF. The CDR3 coding sequence is TGTGCCAGCACCACACAGCTTTCGAACACTGAAGCTTTCTTT.

This sequence joins TRBV6-6 and TRBJ1-6; 8 bases are a match to TRBD1. Germline CDR1 is MNHNY and CDR2 is SVGAGI (reference sequence). This CDR3 spans 16 amino acids. Trimming took 5 bases from V and 5 from J; bases not matched to a gene: 8. The CDR3, as DNA: TGTGCCAGCAGTCCTCCAGGGGGCGCAAATAATTCACCCCTCCACTTT. Encoded protein: CASSPPGGANNSPLHF.

This clone was observed once. The chain has TRBV10-3 and TRBJ2-2; 7 bases align to TRBD2. The V segment lost 6 bases and the J segment 1 base; nucleotides outside the gene matches: 8. There are 16 residues in the CDR3. The germline CDR1 and CDR2 sequences are ENHRY and SYGVKD. CDR3 loop: CAIRTGTTLNTGELFF. The CDR3 nucleotides read TGTGCCATCAGGACCGGGACTACCTTGAACACCGGGGAGCTGTTTTTT.

This clone has only a few counts. The chain recombines TRBV7-2 with TRBJ1-2; 8 bases agree with TRBD1. CDR3 length: 18 amino acids. With V trimmed by 2 bases and J by 6 bases, 17 bases remained unmatched. Germline V lookup: CDR1 SGHTA, CDR2 FQGNSA. This CDR3 is CASSLRPGQEINKNGYTF. In DNA form, the CDR3 reads TGTGCCAGCAGCTTACGACCGGGACAGGAGATAAATAAGAATGGCTACACCTTC. The entire variable domain, with the rest obtained from reference TRBV7-2 and TRBJ1-2, is as follows: GAGVSQSPSNKVTEKGKDVELRCDPISGHTALYWYRQSLGQGLEFLIYFQGNSAPDKSGLPSDRFSAERTGGSVSTLTIQRTQQEDSAVYLCASSLRPGQEINKNGYTFGSGTRLTVV.

The chain employs TRBV14 and TRBJ2-2, with D possibly TRBD2 on 5 matching bases. This CDR3 spans 17 amino acids. Trimming removed 0 bases from V and 1 base from J, with 12 bases in between. Germline V lookup: CDR1 SGHDN, CDR2 FVKESK. The CDR3 coding sequence is TGTGCCAGCAGCCAAGATGGAGGACCGCGGAACACCGGGGAGCTGTTTTTT. Its translation is CASSQDGGPRNTGELFF.

This rearrangement joins TRBV24-1 to TRBJ2-7; 12 bases are a match to TRBD1. This CDR3 spans 16 amino acids. J lost 4 bases, V lost 0 bases, and 3 bases had no gene match. Germline CDR1 and CDR2: KGHDR and SFDVKD. In nucleotides, the CDR3 is TGTGCCACCAGTGATTTGGGGGACAGGGGGCAATACGAGCAGTACTTC. It is translated as CATSDLGDRGQYEQYF.

This chain joins TRBV7-8 and TRBJ2-3; D is unclear. The CDR3 contains 12 residues. V lost 3 bases, J lost 2 bases, and 3 bases lay in between. CDR1 and CDR2 (germline): SGHVS, FQNEAQ. CDR3 sequence (DNA): TGTGCCAGCAGCTTTATCACAGATACGCAGTATTTT. It encodes CASSFITDTQYF.

The V and J genes are TRBV19 and TRBJ2-2, with D perhaps matching TRBD1 (6 bases). The ends were cut back, 3 bases at V and 1 base at J, with 9 bases in the middle. CDR3 length equals 15 residues. Germline assignment: CDR1 LNHDA and CDR2 SQIVND (reference sequence). This chain's CDR3 is CASSMGAMNTGELFF. CDR3 DNA sequence: TGTGCCAGTAGTATGGGGGCCATGAACACCGGGGAGCTGTTTTTT.

The rearrangement uses TRBV5-4 and TRBJ1-1, with 7 bases matching TRBD1. J gave up 1 base and V 4 bases, and 10 bases lay outside the gene matches. The CDR3 spans 16 residues. Germline lookup yields CDR1 SGHNT and CDR2 YYREEE (reference sequence). The CDR3 coding sequence is TGTGCCAGCAGCCTCTTACAGGGGATTTCGAACACTGAAGCTTTCTTT. This codes for CASSLLQGISNTEAFF.

V and J are TRBV7-2 and TRBJ1-1; perhaps TRBD1 as D (5 bases). Trimming left V 5 bases short and J 1 base short, with 14 bases between. CDR1 and CDR2 (germline): SGHTA, FQGNSA. The CDR3 is 15 amino acids. In nucleotides, the CDR3 is TGTGCCAGCAGCATGTATGGGGGGGGGAACACTGAAGCTTTCTTT. Translated: CASSMYGGGNTEAFF.

Notes on this clone: Being one base from a much bigger clone, this may be a read error. The rearrangement links TRBV18 to TRBJ2-7; D is perhaps TRBD2 (5 bases). The germline V gene has CDR1 KGHSH and CDR2 LQKENI. Trimming stripped 1 base from V and 2 bases from J, with 15 bases between. This CDR3 region has 16 residues. The CDR3 region is CASSPLFGEGAYEQYF. The CDR3 DNA follows: TGTGCCAGCTCACCACTGTTCGGGGAAGGCGCCTACGAGCAGTACTTC.

There are a few counts of this clone. The CDR3 bases are TGTGCCAGCAGCAAAGAAGGAGGGAATGAGCAGTTCTTC. This codes for CASSKEGGNEQFF. V is TRBV21-1 and J is TRBJ2-1; the table's D call, TRBD2, was not checked against the DNA. TRBV21-1 is marked as a pseudogene. The CDR3 length is 13 residues.

V and J are TRBV5-5 and TRBJ2-1; 7 bases are shared with TRBD2. This CDR3 has 17 amino acids. The V segment lost 4 bases and the J segment 1 base; nucleotides outside the gene matches: 11. The germline V gene encodes CDR1 SGHKS and CDR2 YYEKEE (reference sequence). The DNA of the CDR3 is TGTGCCAGCAGCCCGAGACTAGCCGGGGGGTCCTACAATGAGCAGTTCTTC. Protein sequence: CASSPRLAGGSYNEQFF. Variable domain in full (rest from reference TRBV5-5 and TRBJ2-1): DAGVTQSPTHLIKTRGQQVTLRCSPISGHKSVSWYQQVLGQGPQFIFQYYEKEERGRGNFPDRFSARQFPNYSSELNVNALLLGDSALYLCASSPRLAGGSYNEQFFGPGTRLTVL.

This clone was counted a single time. The V call is TRBV12-3 or TRBV12-4, the J call TRBJ2-7; D gene ambiguous. The CDR3 runs 13 residues. Trimming cost V 3 bases and J 0 bases, with 6 bases left between them. CDR3 in amino acids: CASSLRSSYEQYF. The CDR3, as DNA: TGTGCCAGCAGTTTGAGGAGCTCCTACGAGCAGTACTTC.

Written as DNA, the CDR3 is TGTGCCAGCAGCTTAGGCGAGAATTCACCCCTCCACTTT. Translation gives CASSLGENSPLHF. The J gene is TRBJ1-6, the V gene TRBV7-6, with D unresolved. Germline V gives CDR1 SGHVS, CDR2 FNYEAQ. V lost 1 base and J lost 7, with 5 bases in between. The CDR3 runs to 13 residues.